The following is a T cell receptor (beta chain) sequence with its context. Its antigen is unidentified. It was with 60 Vbeta and 13 Jbeta primers that the PCR ran. TCRdb's table, derived via immunoSEQ multiplex PCR, lists solely in-frame clones and lacks some. Among under 300,000 clones listed, around 86% were seen once. Germline CDR1 is MNHEY and CDR2 is SVGAGI. The CDR3 is 15 amino acids. Unmatched junction bases numbered 7, after V lost 5 bases and J lost 10 bases. The data originate from a study of cytomegalovirus exposure and HLA in healthy donors. General study findings and limits: The study labeled more than 150 TCR beta chains cytomegalovirus-associated. Later on, a genetic analysis was performed. It linked a missense variant in DCLRE1C with V- and J-gene trimming of TCR beta.

Material for sequencing was PBMCs. This sequence originates from a man aged 40-49 years in good health and CMV-seropositive. The V call is TRBV6-5, the J call TRBJ1-6; 11 bases match TRBD1. The CDR3 region has the DNA TGTGCCAGCAGTAGTGGACAGGGGGCGTACTCACCCCTCCACTTT. Its protein product is CASSSGQGAYSPLHF.